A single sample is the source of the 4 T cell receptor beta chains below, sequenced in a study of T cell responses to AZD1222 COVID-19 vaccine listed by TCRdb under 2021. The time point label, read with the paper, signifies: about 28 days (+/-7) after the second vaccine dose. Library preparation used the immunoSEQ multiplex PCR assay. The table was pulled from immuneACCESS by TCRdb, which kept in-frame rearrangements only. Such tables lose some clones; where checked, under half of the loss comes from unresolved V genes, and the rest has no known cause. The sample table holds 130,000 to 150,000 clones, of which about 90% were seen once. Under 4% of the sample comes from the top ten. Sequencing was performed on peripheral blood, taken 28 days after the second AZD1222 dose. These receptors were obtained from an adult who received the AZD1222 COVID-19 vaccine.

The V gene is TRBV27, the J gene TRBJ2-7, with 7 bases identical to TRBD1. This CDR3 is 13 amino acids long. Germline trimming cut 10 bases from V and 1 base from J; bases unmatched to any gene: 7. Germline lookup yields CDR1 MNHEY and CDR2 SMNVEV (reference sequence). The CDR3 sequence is CAIRDRVSYEQYF. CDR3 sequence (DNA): TGTGCCATCCGGGACAGAGTATCCTACGAGCAGTACTTC.

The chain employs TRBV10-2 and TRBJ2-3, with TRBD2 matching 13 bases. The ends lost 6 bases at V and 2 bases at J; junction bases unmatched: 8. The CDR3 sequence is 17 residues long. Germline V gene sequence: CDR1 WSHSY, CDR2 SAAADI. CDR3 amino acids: CASRRGTSGVHTDTQYF. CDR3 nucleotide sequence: TGCGCCAGCAGACGAGGGACTAGCGGGGTCCACACAGATACGCAGTATTTT.

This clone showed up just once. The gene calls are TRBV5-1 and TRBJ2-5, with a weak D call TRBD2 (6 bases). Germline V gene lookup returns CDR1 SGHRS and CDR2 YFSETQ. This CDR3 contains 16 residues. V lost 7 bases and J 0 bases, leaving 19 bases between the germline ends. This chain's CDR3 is CASCREPDAYQETQYF. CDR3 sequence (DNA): TGCGCCAGCTGCCGGGAGCCAGACGCGTACCAAGAGACCCAGTACTTC.

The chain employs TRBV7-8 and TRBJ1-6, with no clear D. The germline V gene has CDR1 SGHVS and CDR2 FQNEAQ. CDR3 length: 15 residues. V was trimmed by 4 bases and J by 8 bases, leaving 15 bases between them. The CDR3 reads CASSYTAPGDSPLHF. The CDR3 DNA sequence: TGTGCCAGCAGCTACACAGCACCCGGGGATTCACCCCTCCACTTT.